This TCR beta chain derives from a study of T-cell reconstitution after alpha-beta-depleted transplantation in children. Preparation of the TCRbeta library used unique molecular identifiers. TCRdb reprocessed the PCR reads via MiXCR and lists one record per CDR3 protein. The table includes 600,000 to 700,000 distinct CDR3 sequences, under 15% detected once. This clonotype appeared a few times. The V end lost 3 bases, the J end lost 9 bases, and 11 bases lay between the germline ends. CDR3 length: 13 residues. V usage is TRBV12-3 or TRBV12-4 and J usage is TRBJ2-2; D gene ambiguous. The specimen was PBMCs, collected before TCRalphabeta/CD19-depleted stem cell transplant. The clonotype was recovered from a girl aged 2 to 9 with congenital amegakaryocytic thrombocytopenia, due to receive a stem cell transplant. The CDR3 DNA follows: TGTGCCAGCAGTTTTTACCCGCTCCGGGAGCTGTTTTTT. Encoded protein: CASSFYPLRELFF.